These T cell receptor beta chains were read from a single sample in a study of radiation and T cells in renal cell carcinoma. Measured with immunoSEQ multiplex PCR; TCRdb has only the in-frame clones, and not every one. The sample yields roughly 14,000 clones, 62% seen once. The sample was tumor tissue, taken from a patient whose treatment was nephrectomy without radiotherapy. Source of these receptors: a man in his 60s with renal cell carcinoma. The conserved cysteine and the conserved F or W are not part of the CDR3 here. D genes are given only for firm matches.

TRBD1 TRBJ2-3 TRBV11-2 ASSLDSQGAGTDTQY
NA TRBJ2-2 TRBV6-5 ASSYFRENTGELF
NA TRBJ2-6 TRBV2 ASTEPGGAGANVLT
NA TRBJ1-1 TRBV19 ASSVNTEAF
NA TRBJ2-7 TRBV20-1 SATLSYEQY
NA TRBJ1-1 TRBV18 ASSPPGSPGRTEAF
NA TRBJ2-2 TRBV25-1 ASSPSKGVGELF
NA TRBJ2-7 TRBV30 AWSVSRGTDEQY
NA TRBJ1-5 TRBV6-4 ASSPRNGPNQPQH
NA TRBJ2-7 TRBV10-3 AISESEAGAYEQY
NA TRBJ1-1 TRBV5-1 ASSLHWGTTEAF
NA TRBJ2-7 TRBV7-9 ASSLGVGDYEQY
TRBD1 TRBJ1-1 TRBV10-3 AIRESGGAVEAF
NA TRBJ2-4 TRBV28 ASSWDSTATKNIQY
NA TRBJ2-5 TRBV7-2 ASSVSGGETQY
NA TRBJ2-2 TRBV5-1 ASSLEGHLNTGELF
TRBD1 TRBJ1-2 TRBV28 ASSDRGRYGYT
NA TRBJ2-6 TRBV7-2 ASSLVPGANVLT
NA TRBJ2-2 TRBV5-5 ASSLVRGNAGELF
NA TRBJ2-1 TRBV25-1 ASSDINNEQF
TRBD1 TRBJ1-1 TRBV4-2 ASSRGTGGMNTEAF
NA TRBJ1-5 TRBV5-4 ASSWSRDNDQPQH
NA TRBJ2-1 TRBV4-1 ASSQLTKDNEQF
NA TRBJ1-1 TRBV20-1 SAGDIEEAF
NA TRBJ1-2 TRBV28 ASSLGRTNYGYT
NA TRBJ1-5 TRBV28 ASSPTHGGNQPQH
NA TRBJ1-2 TRBV29-1 SVGVMAENYGYT
TRBD2 TRBJ2-7 TRBV7-2 ASSFSGGEGEQY
NA TRBJ2-1 TRBV7-6 ASSPPSWDNSYNEQF